This TCR beta chain emerged from a study of blood T cell repertoires in COVID-19. Original processing methods: Cell counts per sample came from amplifying reference gene primers. TCRdb's table, derived via immunoSEQ multiplex PCR, lists solely in-frame clones and lacks some. The D gene and trimming were derived from the DNA, and the V and J assignments and clone size from that table. The repertoire has 200,000 to 250,000 clones, almost 90% of them found once; the top ten carry 2.7%. Sequenced material: peripheral blood. This clonotype was obtained from a woman aged 55-69 years with acute or convalescent COVID-19.

CDR3: CASSAILAGRPYEQYF. The CDR3 DNA reads TGTGCCAGCAGCGCAATTCTTGCGGGACGTCCCTACGAGCAGTACTTC. V gene TRBV3-1 (or the pseudogene TRBV3-2) combines with J gene TRBJ2-7; a weak D match, TRBD2 (6 bases). In germline, CDR1 is LGHDT, CDR2 YNNKEL (reference sequence). Trimming took off 5 bases at V and 2 bases at J, with 19 bases between the two ends. The CDR3 consists of 16 residues.